This passage covers 29 T cell receptor beta chains from one sample sequenced in a study of vaccination and CD4 T cells after COVID-19. Their antigens remain unidentified. Sequenced with the Oncomine TCR Beta short-read assay was DNA taken from cultured CD4+ T cells. MiXCR, run by TCRdb on the PCR reads, gives a single entry per CDR3 protein. Of under 20,000 distinct CDR3 sequences in the sample, 50% to 60% are singletons; the top ten hold 9% to 10%. Treatment specified: approximately nine-day PBMC culture with coronavirus spike peptide pools or control peptides (ViraFEST assay). This specimen consisted of CD4+ T cells from blood, cultured in vitro, obtained after SARS-CoV-2 vaccination. These receptor sequences come from a human donor who had recovered from COVID-19.

This clonotype was detected only a few times. The rearrangement links TRBV6-5 to TRBJ1-3, with a tentative D call TRBD1 (6 bases). CDR1 is MNHEY, CDR2 SVGAGI, per germline. V lost 2 bases and J 2 bases, leaving 7 bases between the germline ends. The CDR3 is 14 amino acids. CDR3 coding DNA: TGTGCCAGCAGTTACCGGACAGCTGGAAACACCATATATTTT. Residues: CASSYRTAGNTIYF.

The chain has TRBV6-2 or TRBV6-3 and TRBJ2-7, with D possibly being TRBD1 (5 bases). Deletions cut 5 bases from V and 6 bases from J, with 11 bases between. The CDR3 runs to 12 residues. From germline, CDR1 is MNHEY and CDR2 SVGEGT. CDR3 sequence (DNA): TGTGCCAGCAGTCTCGGGCAGGGCGAGCAGTACTTC. Protein product: CASSLGQGEQYF.

This clonotype was observed a handful of times. In nucleotides, the CDR3 is TGTGCCAGCAGTGTCTCGGGGACCAATCAGCCCCAGCATTTT. Translating it yields CASSVSGTNQPQHF. The rearrangement links TRBV6-1 to TRBJ1-5; a possible D gene is TRBD1 (5 bases). This CDR3 contains 14 residues. Germline CDR1 MNHNS, CDR2 SASEGT. Between the trimmed V and J ends, which lost 4 bases and 3 bases, there was a span of 10 bases.

About this clonotype itself: One end of the junction varies from germline; a read error may be responsible. V usage is TRBV7-9 and J usage is TRBJ1-2; 7 bases are a match to TRBD1. The CDR3 totals 15 residues. Per the germline V gene, CDR1 is SEHNR and CDR2 is FQNEAQ (reference sequence). CDR3 residues: CASSPIFGQGGGYTF. The CDR3 bases are TGCGCCAGCAGCCCAATCTTTGGGCAGGGGGGAGGCTACACCTTC.

V gene TRBV5-1 combines with J gene TRBJ2-1; 14 bases agree with TRBD2. The CDR3 contains 15 residues. Germline V gene lookup returns CDR1 SGHRS and CDR2 YFSETQ. V trimming: 2 bases; J trimming: 8 bases; junction bases outside the gene matches: 3. The CDR3 loop reads CASSFRTSGGYEQFF. DNA of the CDR3: TGCGCCAGCAGCTTCCGGACTAGCGGGGGGTATGAGCAGTTCTTC. The full variable domain, rest sourced from reference TRBV5-1 and TRBJ2-1, is KAGVTQTPRYLIKTRGQQVTLSCSPISGHRSVSWYQQTPGQGLQFLFEYFSETQRNKGNFPGRFSGRQFSNSRSEMNVSTLELGDSALYLCASSFRTSGGYEQFFGPGTRLTVL.

The genes are TRBV7-3 and TRBJ1-2; possibly TRBD1 for D (6 bases). V was shortened by 2 bases and J by 6 bases, with 22 bases between the two germline ends. CDR3 length equals 17 residues. Germline loops: CDR1 SGHTA, CDR2 FQGTGA. The CDR3 spells CASSLALHGTPGDGYTF. The CDR3, as DNA: TGTGCCAGCAGCTTAGCGTTGCACGGGACACCTGGGGATGGCTACACCTTC.

On this clonotype itself: The junction does not match germline at one end; this may be a read error. The chain recombines TRBV27 with TRBJ2-3; 7 bases are shared with TRBD1. Germline V gene sequence: CDR1 MNHEY, CDR2 SMNVEV (reference sequence). This CDR3 spans 17 amino acids. CDR3: CASSLSDRFSSTDTQYF. The DNA of the CDR3 is TGTGCCAGCAGTCTATCGGACAGGTTCTCTAGCACAGATACGCAGTATTTT.

This chain links TRBV4-2 with TRBJ1-2, with 7 bases fitting TRBD1. The ends lost 3 bases at V and 13 bases at J; junction bases unmatched: 8. The CDR3 sequence is 12 residues long. Germline loops: CDR1 LGHNA, CDR2 YNFKEQ. The CDR3: CASSQGRDSATF. Here the CDR3 DNA reads TGTGCCAGCAGCCAGGGGAGGGACAGTGCCACCTTC.

The J gene is TRBJ1-1, the V gene TRBV10-3; TRBD1 is a possible D gene (5 bases). Trimming took off 10 bases at V and 5 bases at J, with 17 bases between the two ends. The CDR3 totals 13 residues. CDR1 ENHRY and CDR2 SYGVKD come from the germline V gene. The CDR3 sequence: CATGTLSGTEAFF. The CDR3 coding sequence is TGTGCCACCGGGACCCTCTCGGGGACTGAAGCTTTCTTT.

The genes are TRBV19 and TRBJ1-5, with 8 bases aligning to TRBD1. The length of the CDR3 is 16 residues. J was trimmed by 6 bases and V by 5 bases; bases with no gene match: 12. Germline CDR1 LNHDA, CDR2 SQIVND (reference sequence). CDR3 loop: CASSFHDGQGSQPQHF. The CDR3 DNA reads TGTGCCAGTAGTTTCCACGATGGACAGGGCAGTCAGCCCCAGCATTTT.

The V call is TRBV5-8, the J call TRBJ1-5; unclear D gene. CDR3 length equals 16 residues. V dropped 0 bases and J dropped 9 bases, with 19 bases sitting between them. The germline V gene has CDR1 SGHTS and CDR2 YDEGEE. CDR3 in DNA: TGTGCCAGCAGCTTGGAAGGGTCAGGCTTAGGGTGGCCCCAGCATTTT. The encoded protein is CASSLEGSGLGWPQHF.

This chain joins TRBV27 and TRBJ2-5; 14 nucleotides match TRBD2. After removal of 5 bases from V and 5 bases from J, the junction contained 7 bases not matched to a gene. CDR1 is MNHEY and CDR2 is SMNVEV in the germline V gene (reference sequence). CDR3 length equals 16 residues. CDR3 bases: TGTGCCAGCAGTGCCGGACTAGCGGGGGGATCGGAGACCCAGTACTTC. This sequence encodes CASSAGLAGGSETQYF.

The rearrangement links TRBV27 to TRBJ1-1; D possibly corresponds to TRBD1 (5 bases). Per germline, CDR1 MNHEY and CDR2 SMNVEV (reference sequence). This CDR3 region has 16 residues. The V and J ends lost 5 bases and 2 bases respectively, with 18 bases between them. CDR3 in DNA: TGTGCCAGCAGTAAGCTGACGGGGGGATCCAACACTGAAGCTTTCTTT. Its translation: CASSKLTGGSNTEAFF.

This chain joins TRBV4-2 and TRBJ2-7, with 9 bases that match TRBD1. J gave up 0 bases and V 2 bases, and 2 bases lay outside the gene matches. The germline V gene encodes CDR1 LGHNA and CDR2 YNFKEQ. The CDR3 covers 15 residues. As DNA, the CDR3 is TGTGCCAGCAGCCAACAGGGACAGGGCTCCTACGAGCAGTACTTC. Protein: CASSQQGQGSYEQYF.

Only a few counts were recorded for this clonotype. The gene calls are TRBV20-1 and TRBJ2-1, with D possibly TRBD2 on 6 matching bases. Trimming stripped 2 bases from V and 13 bases from J, with 12 bases between. The CDR3 has 11 amino acids. Germline V gene data show CDR1 as DFQATT and CDR2 as SNEGSKA (reference sequence). The DNA for the CDR3 is TGCAGTGCTAGAACATCGCGGGACCAGTTCTTC. Its protein is CSARTSRDQFF.

This clonotype appeared a single time. V gene TRBV30 combines with J gene TRBJ2-5; TRBD2 agrees at 8 bases. This CDR3 is built from 13 residues. Looked up from germline, CDR1 is GTSNPN and CDR2 is SVGIG (reference sequence). Losses at the gene ends were 3 bases for V and 4 bases for J; bases not matched to a gene: 4. CDR3 region: CAWSGGEGETQYF. CDR3 nucleotide sequence: TGTGCCTGGAGCGGGGGGGAAGGAGAGACCCAGTACTTC.

The chain is built from TRBV11-3 and TRBJ2-3, with D maybe TRBD2 (5 bases). The CDR3 has 16 amino acids. The V end lost 1 base, the J end lost 2 bases, and 13 bases lay between the germline ends. The germline gives CDR1 SGHNT, CDR2 YENEEA. The CDR3 here is CASSLVGRRSTDTQYF. DNA of the CDR3: TGTGCCAGCAGCTTAGTAGGCAGGAGGTCCACAGATACGCAGTATTTT.

V is TRBV6-1 and J is TRBJ2-7; 10 nucleotides agree with TRBD1. The CDR3 loop spans 15 amino acids. V lost 7 bases to trimming and J lost 3 bases; unmatched junction nucleotides: 9. Looked up from germline, CDR1 is MNHNS and CDR2 is SASEGT. The CDR3: CASTKTGGRDYEQYF. CDR3 DNA sequence: TGTGCCAGCACCAAGACAGGGGGCAGAGACTACGAGCAGTACTTC.

As for this clonotype: As the CDR3 is not closed by the conserved phenylalanine or tryptophan, this likely results from a read error. The rearrangement joins TRBV6-1 to TRBJ1-2; no clear D gene. With 10 bases removed from V and 2 bases from J, the gap between germline ends came to 11 bases. The length of the CDR3 is 12 residues. CDR1 MNHNS and CDR2 SASEGT come from the germline V gene. The CDR3, as DNA: TGTGCCACCAAGGAGGGCAACTATGGCTACACCTCC. Translated, it gives CATKEGNYGYTS.

This rearrangement joins TRBV2 to TRBJ1-2, with D possibly TRBD1 on 6 matching bases. With 1 base removed from V and 8 bases from J, the gap between germline ends came to 11 bases. The CDR3 runs 13 residues. Per germline, CDR1 SNHLY and CDR2 FYNNEI. The CDR3 is CASSEDAGAGYTF. The CDR3 DNA is TGTGCCAGCAGTGAAGATGCAGGGGCCGGCTACACCTTC.

This clonotype is medium-sized (0.01 to 0.1%) in the sample. The chain carries TRBV11-3 and TRBJ2-2; D not resolved. V lost 1 base to trimming and J lost 4 bases, with 16 bases between them. CDR1 SGHNT and CDR2 YENEEA come from the germline V gene. The CDR3 extends over 17 amino acids. CDR3 DNA: TGTGCCAGCAGCTTAGGGGTGGAAAGGGAAGTCACCGGGGAGCTGTTTTTT. Encoded protein: CASSLGVEREVTGELFF.

There are a few counts of this clonotype. The chain recombines TRBV15 with TRBJ2-1; 9 bases match TRBD1. Trimming took 3 bases from V and 9 from J; bases not matched to a gene: 15. The V gene's germline CDR1 is LNHNV and CDR2 YYDKDF (reference sequence). CDR3 length: 17 amino acids. The CDR3 DNA is TGTGCCACCAGCAGGGGATTAGGGGGACAGGGTTTAACTGAGCAGTTCTTC. Residues: CATSRGLGGQGLTEQFF.

The CDR3: CSATELAGLTDTQYF. For the CDR3, the DNA is TGCAGTGCTACGGAACTAGCGGGCCTCACAGATACGCAGTATTTT. The chain employs TRBV20-1 and TRBJ2-3; 9 bases are shared with TRBD2. Germline assignment: CDR1 DFQATT and CDR2 SNEGSKA (reference sequence). Unmatched junction bases numbered 7, after V lost 4 bases and J lost 2 bases. CDR3 size: 15 residues.

The V gene is TRBV7-8, the J gene TRBJ1-3; the D gene is possibly TRBD1 (5 bases). V lost 0 bases and J 4 bases, leaving 16 bases between the germline ends. The CDR3 is 17 residues long. Germline lookup yields CDR1 SGHVS and CDR2 FQNEAQ. In nucleotides, the CDR3 is TGTGCCAGCAGCTTAGCCCGTGGGGGGTCTGGAGGAAACACCATATATTTT. Its protein product is CASSLARGGSGGNTIYF.

This CDR3 is CASSTQTGFTDTQYF. CDR3 sequence (DNA): TGTGCCAGTAGTACTCAGACAGGGTTCACAGATACGCAGTATTTT. The chain links TRBV19 to TRBJ2-3, with 7 bases matching TRBD1. Germline V gene sequence: CDR1 LNHDA, CDR2 SQIVND (reference sequence). V shed 4 bases, J shed 2 bases, and the junction held 6 bases outside the gene matches. The CDR3 consists of 15 residues.

Only a few counts were recorded for this clonotype. V usage is TRBV20-1 and J usage is TRBJ2-2; no definite D call. Germline loops: CDR1 DFQATT, CDR2 SNEGSKA (reference sequence). The CDR3 runs to 13 residues. Trimming stripped 5 bases from V and 3 bases from J, with 10 bases between. CDR3 bases: TGCAGTGCTCCCGGACCCTACACCGGGGAGCTGTTTTTT. It yields the protein CSAPGPYTGELFF.

The chain uses TRBV7-9 and TRBJ2-7; 12 nucleotides match TRBD2. Germline V CDR1 and CDR2: SEHNR, FQNEAQ (reference sequence). Trimming cost V 5 bases and J 3 bases; bases outside gene matches: 5. The CDR3 totals 15 residues. The CDR3 sequence is CASSRLAGDFYEQYF. As DNA, the CDR3 is TGTGCCAGCAGCCGACTAGCGGGGGATTTCTACGAGCAGTACTTC.

The rearrangement joins TRBV7-2 to TRBJ2-1; D is unclear. The V gene's germline CDR1 is SGHTA and CDR2 FQGNSA. The CDR3 contains 13 residues. V was shortened by 6 bases and J by 9 bases, with 15 bases between the two germline ends. The CDR3 protein is CASSPVVRSEQFF. The CDR3 DNA reads TGTGCCAGCAGTCCGGTGGTTCGTAGTGAGCAGTTCTTC.

The rearrangement links TRBV7-6 to TRBJ2-5; TRBD1 agrees at 9 bases. J gave up 5 bases and V 10 bases, and 11 bases lay outside the gene matches. Germline-derived CDR1 and CDR2 are SGHVS and FNYEAQ. This CDR3 contains 14 residues. In DNA, the CDR3 is TGTGCCACCTCCGTTACAGGGGGCGCCGAGACCCAGTACTTC. Amino acid sequence: CATSVTGGAETQYF.